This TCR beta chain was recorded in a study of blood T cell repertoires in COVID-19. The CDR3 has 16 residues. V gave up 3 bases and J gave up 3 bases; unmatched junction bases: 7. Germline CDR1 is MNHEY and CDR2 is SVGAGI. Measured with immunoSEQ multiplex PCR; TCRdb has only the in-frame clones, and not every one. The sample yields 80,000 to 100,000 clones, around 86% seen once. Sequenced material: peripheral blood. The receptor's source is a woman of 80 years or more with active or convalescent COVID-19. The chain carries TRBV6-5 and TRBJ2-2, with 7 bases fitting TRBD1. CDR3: CASSYRGDSHTGELFF. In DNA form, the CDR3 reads TGTGCCAGCAGTTATAGAGGGGACAGCCACACCGGGGAGCTGTTTTTT.